Included here is one TCR beta chain sequence, with context. This clonotype came up many times. Its recognized antigen is unknown. No much larger clone exists at a distance of one base, and base qualities are not known. The data belong to a study of molecular identifiers for immune sequencing clone quantification listed by TCRdb under 2018. Broadly, across the study: For a replicate experiment, RNA from approximately 20,000 or 100,000 naive CD8 T cells was divided into five aliquots, of which four were sequenced. CD8 T cells were used in a methods study to benchmark molecular-identifier clustering-based TCR repertoire sequencing (MIDCIRS) and TCR RNA copy counting. The paper as a whole reports these results and caveats: The naive libraries included spiked-in Jurkat TCR RNA (fewer than 11 copies' worth), and this Jurkat TCR RNA is not part of the donor repertoire. In CMV-specific effector cells, clones with more than 20 RNA copies contained over 99% of molecules, whereas in naive cells such clones contained under 1% of molecules. Highly expanded clone sizes could be underestimated because identical TCR molecules may share a barcode. When barcode sub-clustering was left out, chimeric consensus sequences inflated TCR diversity, with chimeras reaching as high as 47%. A single cell's worth of spiked-in Jurkat TCR RNA was reported detectable even among 900,000 to 1,000,000 naive CD8 T cells. Modeling gave about 3 recovered TCR RNA copies per cell versus around 10 by digital PCR, implying approximately 30% capture efficiency.

The library was built by means of PCR. The listed sequencing device is NextSeq 500. Bulk TCR libraries were prepared as previously described, using TCR primers listed in Table S5. Purification of total RNA was performed with the Qiagen AllPrep DNA/RNA kit. Before analysis, reads from multiple sequencing runs of one library were combined. In the original analysis: Reads were retained only if an exact TCR constant sequence was present, and the retained reads were trimmed to 150 nt and grouped according to their 12-nt molecular barcodes. Reads within each barcode group were sub-clustered using a 15% Levenshtein threshold, and quality-weighted consensus sequences were constructed for each RNA molecule. Non-functional sequences were discarded, and so were lower-count sequences lying one edit away from another sequence. Barcode sub-clusters with fewer than 20% of the maximum read count were removed, based on fitting two negative binomial distributions. TCRdb reanalyzed the raw reads on its own, using fastp at Q25 for trimming and MiXCR for clone calling, and kept in-frame beta chains. Each record represents a unique CDR3 protein, reported with the most common genes and DNA among its rows. The V and J calls were determined by TCRdb, not by the authors. A total of about half a million distinct CDR3 sequences appear in this sample, around 25% of them only once. The top ten clonotypes cover approximately 0.8% of the sample.

Naive CD8 T cell libraries were made from 20,000 to 1,000,000 sorted cells using 10%, 30% or 50% of purified RNA. On a BD FACSAria II, naive CD8 T cells were FACS-sorted as CD8+CD4-CCR7+CD45RA+ and collected into RLT Plus buffer. Under 11 TCR copies' worth of Jurkat RNA were spiked into roughly 17,000-1,100,000 naive CD8 T cell samples to test detection sensitivity. Enrichment of CD8 T cells was done with RosetteSep CD8+ T Cell Enrichment Cocktail plus Ficoll-Paque, and ACK red cell lysis came afterward. The sequenced sample was naive CD8+ T cells from blood, with Jurkat cell RNA spiked in. This sample's cell subset or site label indicates: FACS-sorted CD8+CD4-CCR7+CD45RA+ naive T cells. The sequence came from a human donor in good health. Some libraries in this study had Jurkat cell RNA spiked in.

The CDR3 loop reads CTRDYLNYEQYF. The sequence in DNA is TGCACCAGGGACTATCTAAACTACGAGCAGTACTTC. The rearranged chain carries TRBV29-1 and TRBJ2-7; TRBD2 lines up with 7 middle nucleotides. The CDR3 numbers 12 residues from cysteine through phenylalanine. The CDR3 DNA has 36 bases and is translated from base 1. The germline V gene gives CDR1 as SQVTM and CDR2 as ANQGSEA.